What follows describes a single T cell receptor (beta chain). This entry belongs to a study of technical replicates of blood from a few donors. The method was immunoSEQ multiplex PCR; TCRdb's version includes in-frame clones alone and lacks a portion of them. The table lists roughly 15,000 clones, approximately 87% of them singletons, with about 12% in the top ten. Trimming took 2 bases from V and 8 from J, leaving 16 bases between them. CDR3 length: 14 amino acids. Germline loops: CDR1 SGHRS, CDR2 YFSETQ. This TCR derives from a human donor in good health. Sequencing input: PBMCs. The rearrangement joins TRBV5-1 to TRBJ1-2; maybe TRBD1 (5 bases). CDR3: CASSLGQASLGYTF. CDR3 coding DNA: TGCGCCAGCAGCTTAGGACAAGCTTCCCTCGGCTACACCTTC.